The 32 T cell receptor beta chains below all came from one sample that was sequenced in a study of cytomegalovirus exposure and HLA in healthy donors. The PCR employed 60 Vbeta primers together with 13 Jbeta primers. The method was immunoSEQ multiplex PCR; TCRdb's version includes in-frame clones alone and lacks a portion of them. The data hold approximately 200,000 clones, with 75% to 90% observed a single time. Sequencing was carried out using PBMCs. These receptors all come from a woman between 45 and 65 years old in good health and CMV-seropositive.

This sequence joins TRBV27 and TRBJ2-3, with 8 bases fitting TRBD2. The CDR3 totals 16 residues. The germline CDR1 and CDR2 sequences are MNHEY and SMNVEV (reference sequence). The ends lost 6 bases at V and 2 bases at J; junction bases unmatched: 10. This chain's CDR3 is CASSSRLAINTDTQYF. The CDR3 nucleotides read TGTGCCAGCAGCTCCAGACTAGCGATTAACACAGATACGCAGTATTTT.

CDR3 in DNA: TGCGCCAGCAGCTCGAATACAGGGGGTGTCACTGAAGCTTTCTTT. The encoded protein is CASSSNTGGVTEAFF. The chain combines TRBV5-1 with TRBJ1-1; 8 nucleotides align to TRBD1. Germline V gives CDR1 SGHRS, CDR2 YFSETQ. Germline trimming cut 3 bases from V and 4 bases from J; bases unmatched to any gene: 8. The CDR3 length is 15 residues.

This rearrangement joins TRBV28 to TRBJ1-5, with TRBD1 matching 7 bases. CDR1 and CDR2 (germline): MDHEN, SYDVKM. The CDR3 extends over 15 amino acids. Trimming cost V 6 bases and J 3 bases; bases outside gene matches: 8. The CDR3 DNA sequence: TGTGCCAGCAGCCTCCCCGGGACAGTCAATCAGCCCCAGCATTTT. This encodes CASSLPGTVNQPQHF.

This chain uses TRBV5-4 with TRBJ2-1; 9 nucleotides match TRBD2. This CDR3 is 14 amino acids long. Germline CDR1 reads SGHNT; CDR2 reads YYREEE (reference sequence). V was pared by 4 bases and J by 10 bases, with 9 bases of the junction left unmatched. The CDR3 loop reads CASSPRIAGDEQFF. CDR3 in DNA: TGTGCCAGCAGCCCCCGGATAGCGGGAGACGAGCAGTTCTTC.

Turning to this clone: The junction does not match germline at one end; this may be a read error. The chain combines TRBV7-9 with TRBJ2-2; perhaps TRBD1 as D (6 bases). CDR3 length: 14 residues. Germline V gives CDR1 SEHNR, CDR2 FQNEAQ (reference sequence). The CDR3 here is CSSSLNRDQGELFF. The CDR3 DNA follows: TGTTCCAGCAGCTTAAACAGGGATCAGGGGGAGCTGTTTTTT.

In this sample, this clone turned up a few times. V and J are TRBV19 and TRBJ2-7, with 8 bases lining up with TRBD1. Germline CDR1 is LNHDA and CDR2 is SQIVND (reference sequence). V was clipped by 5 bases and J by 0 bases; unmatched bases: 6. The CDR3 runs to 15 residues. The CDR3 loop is CASSPDRDSSYEQYF. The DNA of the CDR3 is TGTGCCAGTAGTCCGGACAGGGACAGCTCCTACGAGCAGTACTTC.

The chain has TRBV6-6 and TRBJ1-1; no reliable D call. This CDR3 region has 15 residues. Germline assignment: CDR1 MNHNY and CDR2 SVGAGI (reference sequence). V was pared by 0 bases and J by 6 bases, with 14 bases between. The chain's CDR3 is CASSYSGQAISEAFF. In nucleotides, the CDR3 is TGTGCCAGCAGTTACTCTGGTCAGGCGATTTCTGAAGCTTTCTTT.

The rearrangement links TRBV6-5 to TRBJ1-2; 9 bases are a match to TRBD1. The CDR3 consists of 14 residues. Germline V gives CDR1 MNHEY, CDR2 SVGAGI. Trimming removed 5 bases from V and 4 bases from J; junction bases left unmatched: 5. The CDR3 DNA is TGTGCCAGCAGTGCCCCGGGACAGGGCTATGGCTACACCTTC. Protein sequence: CASSAPGQGYGYTF.

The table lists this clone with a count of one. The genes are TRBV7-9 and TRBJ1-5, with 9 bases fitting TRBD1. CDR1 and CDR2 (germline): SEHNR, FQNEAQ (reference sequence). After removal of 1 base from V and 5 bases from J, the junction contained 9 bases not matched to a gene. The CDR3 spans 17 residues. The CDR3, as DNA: TGTGCCAGCAGCTTAGGGGCCGGGACAGGGTTTGATCAGCCCCAGCATTTT. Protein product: CASSLGAGTGFDQPQHF.

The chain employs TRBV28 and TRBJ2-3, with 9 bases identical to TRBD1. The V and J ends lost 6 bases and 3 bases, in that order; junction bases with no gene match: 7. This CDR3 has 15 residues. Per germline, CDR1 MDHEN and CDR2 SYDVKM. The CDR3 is CASSPDRGWTDTQYF. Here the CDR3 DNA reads TGTGCCAGCAGCCCAGACAGGGGGTGGACAGATACGCAGTATTTT. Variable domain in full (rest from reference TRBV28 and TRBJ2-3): DVKVTQSSRYLVKRTGEKVFLECVQDMDHENMFWYRQDPGLGLRLIYFSYDVKMKEKGDIPEGYSVSREKKERFSLILESASTNQTSMYLCASSPDRGWTDTQYFGPGTRLTVL.

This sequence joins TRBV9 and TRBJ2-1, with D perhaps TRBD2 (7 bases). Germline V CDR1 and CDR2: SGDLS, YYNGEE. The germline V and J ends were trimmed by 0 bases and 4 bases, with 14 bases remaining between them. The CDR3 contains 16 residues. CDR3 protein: CASSVGGGAVYNEQFF. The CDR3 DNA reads TGTGCCAGCAGCGTAGGGGGGGGCGCTGTATACAATGAGCAGTTCTTC.

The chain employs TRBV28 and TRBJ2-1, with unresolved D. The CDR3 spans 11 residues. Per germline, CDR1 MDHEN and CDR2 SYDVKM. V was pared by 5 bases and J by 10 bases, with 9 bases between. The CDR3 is CASSASPEQFF. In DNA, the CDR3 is TGTGCCAGCAGTGCGTCACCAGAGCAGTTCTTC.

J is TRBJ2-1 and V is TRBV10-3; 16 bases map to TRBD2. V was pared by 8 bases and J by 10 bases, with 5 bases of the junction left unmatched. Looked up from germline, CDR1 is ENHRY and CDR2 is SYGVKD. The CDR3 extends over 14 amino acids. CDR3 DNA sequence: TGTGCCATCGGGCGGGGACTAGCGGGAGGGGAGCAGTTCTTC. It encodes CAIGRGLAGGEQFF.

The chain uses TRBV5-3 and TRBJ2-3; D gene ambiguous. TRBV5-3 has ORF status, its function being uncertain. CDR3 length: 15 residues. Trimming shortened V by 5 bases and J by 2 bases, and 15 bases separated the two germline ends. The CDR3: CARSFDLESTDTQYF. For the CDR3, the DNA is TGTGCCAGAAGTTTCGACTTGGAGTCCACAGATACGCAGTATTTT.

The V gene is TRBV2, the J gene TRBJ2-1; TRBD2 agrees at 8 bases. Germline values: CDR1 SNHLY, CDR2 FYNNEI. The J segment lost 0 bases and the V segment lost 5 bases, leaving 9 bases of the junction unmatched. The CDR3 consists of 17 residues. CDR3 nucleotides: TGTGCCAGCAGTAAAGAAAAAGCGGGGGTCTCCTACAATGAGCAGTTCTTC. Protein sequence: CASSKEKAGVSYNEQFF.

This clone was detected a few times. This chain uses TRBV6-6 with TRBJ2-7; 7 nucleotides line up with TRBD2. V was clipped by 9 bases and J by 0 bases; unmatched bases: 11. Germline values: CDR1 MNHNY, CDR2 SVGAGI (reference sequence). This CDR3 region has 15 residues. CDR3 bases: TGTGCCAGTTTTAGCGGGCACGAGAGCTCCTACGAGCAGTACTTC. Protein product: CASFSGHESSYEQYF.

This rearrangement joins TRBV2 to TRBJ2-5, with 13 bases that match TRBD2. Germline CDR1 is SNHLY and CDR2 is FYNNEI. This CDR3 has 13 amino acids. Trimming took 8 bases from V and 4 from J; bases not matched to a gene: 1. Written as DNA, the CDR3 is TGTGCCAGCCGACTAGCGGGGGGAGAGACCCAGTACTTC. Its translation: CASRLAGGETQYF.

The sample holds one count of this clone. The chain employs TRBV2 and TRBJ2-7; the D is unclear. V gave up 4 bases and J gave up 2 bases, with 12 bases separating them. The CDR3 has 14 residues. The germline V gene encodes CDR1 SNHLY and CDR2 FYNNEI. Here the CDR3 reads CASSAQVGPYEQYF. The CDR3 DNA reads TGTGCCAGCAGTGCTCAGGTGGGCCCCTACGAGCAGTACTTC.

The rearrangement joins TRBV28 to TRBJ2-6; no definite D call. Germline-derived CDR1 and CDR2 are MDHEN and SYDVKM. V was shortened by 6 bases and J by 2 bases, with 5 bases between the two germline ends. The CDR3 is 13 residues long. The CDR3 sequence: CASRATGANVLTF. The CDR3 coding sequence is TGTGCCAGCAGGGCCACTGGGGCCAACGTCCTGACTTTC.

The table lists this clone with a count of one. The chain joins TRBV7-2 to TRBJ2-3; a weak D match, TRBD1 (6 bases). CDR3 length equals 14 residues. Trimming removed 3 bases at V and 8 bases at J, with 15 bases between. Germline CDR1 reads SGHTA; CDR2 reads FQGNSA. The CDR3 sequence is CASSFPDRQGTQYF. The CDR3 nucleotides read TGTGCCAGCAGCTTCCCCGACAGGCAGGGTACGCAGTATTTT. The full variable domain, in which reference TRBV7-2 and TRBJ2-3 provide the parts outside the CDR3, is GAGVSQSPSNKVTEKGKDVELRCDPISGHTALYWYRQSLGQGLEFLIYFQGNSAPDKSGLPSDRFSAERTGGSVSTLTIQRTQQEDSAVYLCASSFPDRQGTQYFGPGTRLTVL.

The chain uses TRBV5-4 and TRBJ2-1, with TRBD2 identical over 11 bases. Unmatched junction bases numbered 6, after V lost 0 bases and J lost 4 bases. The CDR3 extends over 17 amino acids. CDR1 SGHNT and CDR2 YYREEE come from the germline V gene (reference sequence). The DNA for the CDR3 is TGTGCCAGCAGCTTGGAGCTAGCGGGGGGTATTTACAATGAGCAGTTCTTC. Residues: CASSLELAGGIYNEQFF.

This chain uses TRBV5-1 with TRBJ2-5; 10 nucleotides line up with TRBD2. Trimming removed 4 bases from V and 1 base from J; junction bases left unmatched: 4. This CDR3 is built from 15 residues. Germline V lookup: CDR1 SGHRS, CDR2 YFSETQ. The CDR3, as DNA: TGCGCCAGCAGCCTCAGCGGGGGGGCCCAAGAGACCCAGTACTTC. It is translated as CASSLSGGAQETQYF.

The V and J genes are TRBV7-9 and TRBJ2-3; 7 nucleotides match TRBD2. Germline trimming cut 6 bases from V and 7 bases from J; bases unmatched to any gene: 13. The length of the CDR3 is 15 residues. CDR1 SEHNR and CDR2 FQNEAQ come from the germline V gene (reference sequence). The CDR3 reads CASSPQPAGMNTQYF. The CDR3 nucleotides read TGTGCCAGCAGTCCACAGCCAGCGGGGATGAATACGCAGTATTTT.

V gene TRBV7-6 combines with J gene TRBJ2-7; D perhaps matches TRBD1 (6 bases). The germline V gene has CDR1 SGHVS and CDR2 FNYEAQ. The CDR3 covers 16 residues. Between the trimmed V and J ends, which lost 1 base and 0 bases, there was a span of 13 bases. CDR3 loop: CASSLGGHSSSYEQYF. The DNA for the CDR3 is TGTGCCAGCAGCTTAGGGGGACACTCAAGCTCCTACGAGCAGTACTTC.

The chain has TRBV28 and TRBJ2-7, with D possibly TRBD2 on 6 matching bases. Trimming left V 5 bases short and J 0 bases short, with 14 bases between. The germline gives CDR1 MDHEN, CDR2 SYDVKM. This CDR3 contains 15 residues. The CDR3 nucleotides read TGTGCCAGCAGTCCCGGTGGGGACTTCTCCTACGAGCAGTACTTC. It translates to CASSPGGDFSYEQYF.

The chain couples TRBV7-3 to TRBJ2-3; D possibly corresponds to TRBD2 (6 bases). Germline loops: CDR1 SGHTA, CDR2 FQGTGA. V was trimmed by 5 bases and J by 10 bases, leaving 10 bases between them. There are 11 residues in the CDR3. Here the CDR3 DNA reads TGTGCCAGCAGCGAGGGGACTTCGCAGTATTTT. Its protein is CASSEGTSQYF.

CDR3 region: CASSFGGRMNTGELFF. CDR3 nucleotides: TGTGCCAGCAGCTTCGGTGGGAGAATGAACACCGGGGAGCTGTTTTTT. V usage is TRBV7-8 and J usage is TRBJ2-2; D possibly corresponds to TRBD2 (5 bases). CDR3 length: 16 residues. The V and J ends lost 3 bases and 1 base respectively, with 12 bases between them. CDR1 SGHVS and CDR2 FQNEAQ come from the germline V gene.

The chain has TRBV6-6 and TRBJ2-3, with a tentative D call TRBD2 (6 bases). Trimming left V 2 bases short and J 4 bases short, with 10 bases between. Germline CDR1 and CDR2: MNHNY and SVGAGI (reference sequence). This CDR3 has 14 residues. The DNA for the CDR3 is TGTGCCAGCAGTTACACCCGGGACTCAGATACGCAGTATTTT. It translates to CASSYTRDSDTQYF.

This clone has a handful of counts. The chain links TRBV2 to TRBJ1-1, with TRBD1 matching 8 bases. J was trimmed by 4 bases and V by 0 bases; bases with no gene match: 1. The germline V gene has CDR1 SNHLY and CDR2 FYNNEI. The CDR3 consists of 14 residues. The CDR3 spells CASSEAQGVTEAFF. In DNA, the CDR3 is TGTGCCAGCAGTGAAGCACAGGGGGTCACTGAAGCTTTCTTT.

The CDR3 region is CASGTGETTDTQYF. The CDR3 DNA sequence: TGCGCCAGCGGGACAGGGGAGACCACAGATACGCAGTATTTT. The rearrangement joins TRBV5-1 to TRBJ2-3; TRBD1 matches 10 bases. The ends lost 7 bases at V and 2 bases at J; junction bases unmatched: 4. Germline CDR1 is SGHRS and CDR2 is YFSETQ. The CDR3 extends over 14 amino acids. Full variable domain (outside the CDR3, taken from reference TRBV5-1 and TRBJ2-3): KAGVTQTPRYLIKTRGQQVTLSCSPISGHRSVSWYQQTPGQGLQFLFEYFSETQRNKGNFPGRFSGRQFSNSRSEMNVSTLELGDSALYLCASGTGETTDTQYFGPGTRLTVL.

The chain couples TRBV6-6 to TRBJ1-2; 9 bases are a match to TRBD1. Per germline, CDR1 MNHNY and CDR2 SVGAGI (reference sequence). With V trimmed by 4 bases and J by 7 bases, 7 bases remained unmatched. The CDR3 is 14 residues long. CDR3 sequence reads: CASSSRTGAFGYTF. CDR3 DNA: TGTGCCAGCAGTTCAAGGACAGGGGCGTTTGGCTACACCTTC.

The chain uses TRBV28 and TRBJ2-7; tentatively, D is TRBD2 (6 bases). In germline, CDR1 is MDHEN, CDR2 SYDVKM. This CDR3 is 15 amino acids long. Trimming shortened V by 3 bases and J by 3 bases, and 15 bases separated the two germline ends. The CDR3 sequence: CASSLAGLEGYEQYF. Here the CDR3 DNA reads TGTGCCAGCAGTTTGGCGGGGTTGGAAGGCTACGAGCAGTACTTC.